The present entry profiles one T cell receptor beta chain with its context. Antigen specificity is unknown. The data originate from a study of T-cell memory formation after mild COVID-19. With constant-segment primers, 5'RACE yielded cDNA libraries of TCR alpha and TCR beta that carried sample barcodes and UMIs. TCRdb ran MiXCR on the 5' RACE reads and lists one entry per CDR3 protein. The profile shows a few hundred thousand distinct CDR3 sequences, 20% to 30% of them singletons. Findings and limits, study-wide: Proof of SARS-CoV-2 specificity was absent for the second-wave clones that crested on day 37.

The CDR3 sequence is 15 residues long. Germline CDR1 is SGHTA and CDR2 is FQGNSA. V gave up 3 bases and J gave up 5 bases, with 14 bases separating them. V usage is TRBV7-2 and J usage is TRBJ1-5; D call uncertain. The specimen was PBMCs or a T cell subset sorted from them (not recorded which). The receptor was derived from an adult woman who had mild COVID-19 (a few samples of this study predate the infection). Cell type and time point are not known. As DNA, the CDR3 is TGTGCCAGCAGCTTTCGATTCGGGAGCGATCAGCCCCAGCATTTT. As protein: CASSFRFGSDQPQHF.